These 11 T cell receptor beta chains share one sample of origin, sequenced in a study of OX40 agonist ivuxolimab in advanced cancers. Repertoires were generated with immunoSEQ multiplex PCR, while TCRdb's copy carries only in-frame clones and drops some. In the table there are 50,000 to 80,000 clones, approximately 90% of which are singletons. The sequenced sample was CD4+ or CD8+ T cells sorted from blood, obtained in a trial of the OX40 agonist ivuxolimab. Source of these receptors: an adult with an advanced solid tumor such as melanoma, head and neck, liver or kidney cancer.

This clone was observed a single time. This chain uses TRBV10-1 with TRBJ2-5; possibly TRBD1 or TRBD2 for D (5 bases each). Germline V gives CDR1 WNHNN, CDR2 SYGVQD (reference sequence). The V end was cut by 3 bases, the J end by 2 bases, with 16 bases between. The CDR3 totals 16 residues. For the CDR3, the DNA is TGCGCCAGCAGTGATCAGCGCCGGGACCCTCAAGAGACCCAGTACTTC. It yields the protein CASSDQRRDPQETQYF.

The chain couples TRBV5-4 to TRBJ2-3; 13 bases line up with TRBD2. With V trimmed by 4 bases and J by 5 bases, 13 bases remained unmatched. CDR1 SGHNT and CDR2 YYREEE come from the germline V gene (reference sequence). The CDR3 is 18 residues long. For the CDR3, the DNA is TGTGCCAGCAGCCAATTCCAACTAGCGGGAGGGCGGTTAGATACGCAGTATTTT. Protein: CASSQFQLAGGRLDTQYF.

The J gene is TRBJ2-1, the V gene TRBV6-5; 10 nucleotides match TRBD2. Trimming cost V 7 bases and J 4 bases; bases outside gene matches: 4. The germline CDR1 and CDR2 sequences are MNHEY and SVGAGI. CDR3 length: 14 residues. CDR3 in DNA: TGTGCCAGCAAAGGACTAGCGGAATACAATGAGCAGTTCTTC. Its protein is CASKGLAEYNEQFF.

Only a few counts were recorded for this clone. The rearrangement joins TRBV4-1 to TRBJ2-7; the D gene is possibly TRBD1 (6 bases). CDR1 is MGHRA and CDR2 is YSYEKL in the germline V gene. CDR3 length: 14 amino acids. Trimming pared 5 bases from V and 5 bases from J, leaving 16 bases between. For the CDR3, the DNA is TGCGCCAGCAGCAGGTCCCAGGGGATAAACGAGCAGTACTTC. Amino acid sequence: CASSRSQGINEQYF.

The chain recombines TRBV30 with TRBJ2-5; TRBD1 matches 7 bases. The CDR3 is 14 amino acids. CDR1 GTSNPN and CDR2 SVGIG come from the germline V gene (reference sequence). V trimming: 2 bases; J trimming: 2 bases; junction bases outside the gene matches: 5. The CDR3 here is CAWSRGQVQETQYF. The CDR3 DNA follows: TGTGCCTGGAGTCGAGGACAGGTACAAGAGACCCAGTACTTC. The variable domain in full, with the rest retrieved from reference TRBV30 and TRBJ2-5, is SQTIHQWPATLVQPVGSPLSLECTVEGTSNPNLYWYRQAAGRGLQLLFYSVGIGQISSEVPQNLSASRPQDRQFILSSKKLLLSDSGFYLCAWSRGQVQETQYFGPGTRLLVL.

The chain uses TRBV7-2 and TRBJ2-7; 10 nucleotides line up with TRBD2. The CDR3 loop spans 16 amino acids. V trimming: 6 bases; J trimming: 0 bases; junction bases outside the gene matches: 8. Germline CDR1 SGHTA, CDR2 FQGNSA. The CDR3: CASSWTSGSSSYEQYF. As DNA, the CDR3 is TGTGCCAGCAGTTGGACTAGCGGCAGTAGCTCCTACGAGCAGTACTTC.

The chain links TRBV18 to TRBJ2-5; D gene unclear. Germline CDR1 and CDR2: KGHSH and LQKENI. This CDR3 contains 13 residues. The germline V and J ends were trimmed by 2 bases and 3 bases, with 7 bases remaining between them. The CDR3 loop is CASSPSAEETQYF. As DNA, the CDR3 is TGTGCCAGCTCACCATCGGCAGAAGAGACCCAGTACTTC. Filled out from reference TRBV18 and TRBJ2-5, the complete variable domain reads NAGVMQNPRHLVRRRGQEARLRCSPMKGHSHVYWYRQLPEEGLKFMVYLQKENIIDESGMPKERFSAEFPKEGPSILRIQQVVRGDSAAYFCASSPSAEETQYFGPGTRLLVL.

This CDR3 reads CASSLGLASGELFF. The DNA of the CDR3 is TGTGCCAGCAGTTTGGGCCTAGCGTCCGGGGAGCTGTTTTTT. V is TRBV27 and J is TRBJ2-2; possibly TRBD2 for D (6 bases). This CDR3 has 14 residues. V was pared by 3 bases and J by 6 bases, with 11 bases between. Looked up from germline, CDR1 is MNHEY and CDR2 is SMNVEV (reference sequence).

V and J are TRBV30 and TRBJ2-7, with D possibly being TRBD2 (5 bases). CDR1 and CDR2 from the germline V gene are GTSNPN and SVGIG (reference sequence). V lost 0 bases and J 5 bases, leaving 11 bases between the germline ends. The CDR3 totals 13 residues. CDR3 in DNA: TGTGCCTGGAGTGTTATGAGGGATGACGAGCAGTACTTC. Encoded protein: CAWSVMRDDEQYF.

This sequence joins TRBV13 and TRBJ2-6; 8 nucleotides match TRBD1. This CDR3 is 17 amino acids long. The V segment lost 6 bases and the J segment 0 bases; nucleotides outside the gene matches: 7. The V gene's germline CDR1 is PRHDT and CDR2 FYEKMQ (reference sequence). DNA for the CDR3: TGTGCCAGCAGTTCCCGGACAGGGAGCTCTGGGGCCAACGTCCTGACTTTC. It yields the protein CASSSRTGSSGANVLTF.

V is TRBV6-5 and J is TRBJ1-1; possible D gene TRBD1, 5 bases. The CDR3 totals 15 residues. V gave up 0 bases and J gave up 4 bases, with 12 bases separating them. Germline V gives CDR1 MNHEY, CDR2 SVGAGI. The CDR3 loop is CASSYSGPLSTEAFF. For the CDR3, the DNA is TGTGCCAGCAGTTACTCGGGACCATTGTCCACTGAAGCTTTCTTT.